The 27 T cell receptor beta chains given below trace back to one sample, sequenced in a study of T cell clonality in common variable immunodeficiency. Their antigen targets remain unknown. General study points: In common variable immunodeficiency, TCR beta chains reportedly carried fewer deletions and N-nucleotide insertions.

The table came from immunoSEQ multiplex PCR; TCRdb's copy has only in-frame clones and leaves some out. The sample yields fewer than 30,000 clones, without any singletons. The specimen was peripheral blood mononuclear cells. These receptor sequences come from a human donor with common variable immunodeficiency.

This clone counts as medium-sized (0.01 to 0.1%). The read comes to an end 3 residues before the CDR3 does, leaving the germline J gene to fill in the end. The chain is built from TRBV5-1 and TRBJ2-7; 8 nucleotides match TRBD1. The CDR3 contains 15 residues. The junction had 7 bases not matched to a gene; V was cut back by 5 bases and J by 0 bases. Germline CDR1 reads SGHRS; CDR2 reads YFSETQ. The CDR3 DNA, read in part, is TGCGCCAGCAGATCTCGGGACAGGAGCTCCTACGAG. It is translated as CASRSRDRSSYE. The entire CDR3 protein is CASRSRDRSSYEQYF.

The sequenced CDR3 bases are TGCAGCGTTGGTGGAGGACAGAAATACGAG. Translation gives CSVGGGQKYE. The full CDR3 reads CSVGGGQKYEQYF. V is TRBV29-1 and J is TRBJ2-7; TRBD1 is a possible D gene (6 bases). The CDR3 end lies 3 residues beyond the end of the read and is filled in from the germline J gene. The germline V gene encodes CDR1 SQVTM and CDR2 ANQGSEA. Between the trimmed V and J ends, which lost 4 bases and 4 bases, there was a span of 14 bases. This CDR3 contains 13 residues.

The CDR3 spells CAWTSGSHEQFF. The sequenced part of the CDR3 DNA is TGTGCCTGGACTAGCGGGAGCCATGAG. The chain couples TRBV30 to TRBJ2-1; 10 positions agree with TRBD2. Read coverage stops 3 residues before the CDR3 terminus; the germline J gene supplies the remainder. The CDR3 length is 12 residues. Germline-derived CDR1 and CDR2 are GTSNPN and SVGIG (reference sequence). With V trimmed by 4 bases and J by 8 bases, 2 bases remained unmatched.

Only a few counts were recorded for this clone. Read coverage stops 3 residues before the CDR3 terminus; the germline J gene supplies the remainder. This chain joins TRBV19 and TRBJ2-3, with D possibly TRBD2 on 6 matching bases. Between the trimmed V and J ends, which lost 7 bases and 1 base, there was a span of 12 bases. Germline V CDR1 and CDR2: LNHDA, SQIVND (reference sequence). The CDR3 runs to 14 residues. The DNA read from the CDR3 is TGTGCCAGTATTGACCCTAGCGGCACAGATACG. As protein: CASIDPSGTDT. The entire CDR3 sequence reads CASIDPSGTDTQYF. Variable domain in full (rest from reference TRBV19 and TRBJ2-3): DGGITQSPKYLFRKEGQNVTLSCEQNLNHDAMYWYRQDPGQGLRLIYYSQIVNDFQKGDIAEGYSVSREKKESFPLTVTSAQKNPTAFYLCASIDPSGTDTQYFGPGTRLTVL.

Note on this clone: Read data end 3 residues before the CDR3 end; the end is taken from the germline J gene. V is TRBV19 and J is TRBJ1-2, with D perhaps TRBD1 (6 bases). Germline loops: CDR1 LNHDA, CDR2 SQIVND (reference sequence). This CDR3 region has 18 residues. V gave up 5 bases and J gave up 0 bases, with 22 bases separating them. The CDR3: CASSPPTGYNPANYGYTF. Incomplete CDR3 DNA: TGTGCCAGTAGTCCCCCAACAGGGTACAACCCCGCTAACTATGGC.

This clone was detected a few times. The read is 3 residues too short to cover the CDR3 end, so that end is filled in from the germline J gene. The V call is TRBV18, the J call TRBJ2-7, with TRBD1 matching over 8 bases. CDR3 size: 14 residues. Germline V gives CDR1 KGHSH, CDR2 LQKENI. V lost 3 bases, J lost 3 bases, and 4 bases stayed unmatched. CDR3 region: CASSPGTGYYEQYF. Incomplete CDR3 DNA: TGTGCCAGCTCACCCGGGACAGGATACTACGAG.

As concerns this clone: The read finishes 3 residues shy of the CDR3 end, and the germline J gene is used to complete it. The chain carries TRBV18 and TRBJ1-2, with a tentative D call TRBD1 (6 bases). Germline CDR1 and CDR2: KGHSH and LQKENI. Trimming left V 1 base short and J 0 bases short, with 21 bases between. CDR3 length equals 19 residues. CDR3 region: CASSPLSARDTDANYGYTF. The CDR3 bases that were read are TGTGCCAGCTCACCACTTTCCGCCCGGGACACAGACGCTAACTATGGC.

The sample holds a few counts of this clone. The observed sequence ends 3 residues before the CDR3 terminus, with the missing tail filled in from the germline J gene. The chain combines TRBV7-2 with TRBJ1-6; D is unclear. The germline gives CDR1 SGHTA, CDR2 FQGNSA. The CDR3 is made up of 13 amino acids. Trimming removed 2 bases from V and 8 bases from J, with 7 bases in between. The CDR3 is CASSLLFDSPLHF. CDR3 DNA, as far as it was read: TGTGCCAGCAGCTTATTATTCGATTCACCC.

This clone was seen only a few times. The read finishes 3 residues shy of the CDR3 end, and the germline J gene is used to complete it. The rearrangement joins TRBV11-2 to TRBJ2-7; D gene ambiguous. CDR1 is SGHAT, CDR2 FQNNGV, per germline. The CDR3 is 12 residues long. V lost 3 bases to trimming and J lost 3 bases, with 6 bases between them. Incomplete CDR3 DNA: TGTGCCAGCAGCTTCCCGGGCTACGAG. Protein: CASSFPGYE. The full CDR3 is CASSFPGYEQYF.

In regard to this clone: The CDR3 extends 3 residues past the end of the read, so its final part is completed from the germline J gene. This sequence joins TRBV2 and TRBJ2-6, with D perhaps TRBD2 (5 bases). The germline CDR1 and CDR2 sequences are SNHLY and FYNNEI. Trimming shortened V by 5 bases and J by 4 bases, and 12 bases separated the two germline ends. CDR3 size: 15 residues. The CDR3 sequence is CASSPTNLGANVLTF. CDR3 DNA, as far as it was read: TGTGCCAGCAGTCCGACTAACCTCGGGGCCAACGTC.

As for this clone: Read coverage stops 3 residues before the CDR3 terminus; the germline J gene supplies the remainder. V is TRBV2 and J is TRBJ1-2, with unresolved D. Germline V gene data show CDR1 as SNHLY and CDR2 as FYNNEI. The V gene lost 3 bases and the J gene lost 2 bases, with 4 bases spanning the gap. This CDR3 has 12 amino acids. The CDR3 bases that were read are TGTGCCAGCAGTGAGCAGAACTATGGC. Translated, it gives CASSEQNYG. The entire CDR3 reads CASSEQNYGYTF.

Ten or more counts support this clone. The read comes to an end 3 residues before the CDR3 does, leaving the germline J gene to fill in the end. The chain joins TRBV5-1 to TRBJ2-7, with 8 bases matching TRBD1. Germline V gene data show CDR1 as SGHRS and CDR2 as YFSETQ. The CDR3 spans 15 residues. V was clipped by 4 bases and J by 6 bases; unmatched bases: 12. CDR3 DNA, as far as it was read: TGCGCCAGCAGCCCTGGGCACAGGGGGATGGGCGAG. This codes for CASSPGHRGMGE. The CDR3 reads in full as CASSPGHRGMGEQYF.

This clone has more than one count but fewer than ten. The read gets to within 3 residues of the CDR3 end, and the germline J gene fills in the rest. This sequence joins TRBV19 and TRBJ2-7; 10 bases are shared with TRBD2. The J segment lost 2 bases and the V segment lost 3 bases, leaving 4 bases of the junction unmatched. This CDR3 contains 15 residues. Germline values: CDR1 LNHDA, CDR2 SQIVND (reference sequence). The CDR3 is CASSIALAGTYEQYF. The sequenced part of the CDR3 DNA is TGTGCCAGTAGTATTGCACTAGCGGGAACCTACGAG.

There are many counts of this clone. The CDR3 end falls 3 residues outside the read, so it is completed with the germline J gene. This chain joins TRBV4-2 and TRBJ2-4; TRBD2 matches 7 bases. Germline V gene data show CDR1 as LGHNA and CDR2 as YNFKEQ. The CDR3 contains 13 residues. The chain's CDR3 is CASSQDYGLVQYF. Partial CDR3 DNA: TGTGCCAGCAGCCAAGATTATGGACTAGTT.

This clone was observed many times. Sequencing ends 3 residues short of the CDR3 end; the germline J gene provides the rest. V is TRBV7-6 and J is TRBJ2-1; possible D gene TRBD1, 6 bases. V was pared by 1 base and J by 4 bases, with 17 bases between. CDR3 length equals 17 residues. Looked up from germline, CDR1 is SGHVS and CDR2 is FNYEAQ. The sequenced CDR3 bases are TGTGCCAGCAGCTTAGAGGTACCAGGGGTCTCTTACAATGAG. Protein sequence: CASSLEVPGVSYNE. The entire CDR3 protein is CASSLEVPGVSYNEQFF. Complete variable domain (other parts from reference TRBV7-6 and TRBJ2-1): GAGVSQSPRYKVTKRGQDVALRCDPISGHVSLYWYRQALGQGPEFLTYFNYEAQQDKSGLPNDRFSAERPEGSISTLTIQRTEQRDSAMYRCASSLEVPGVSYNEQFFGPGTRLTVL.

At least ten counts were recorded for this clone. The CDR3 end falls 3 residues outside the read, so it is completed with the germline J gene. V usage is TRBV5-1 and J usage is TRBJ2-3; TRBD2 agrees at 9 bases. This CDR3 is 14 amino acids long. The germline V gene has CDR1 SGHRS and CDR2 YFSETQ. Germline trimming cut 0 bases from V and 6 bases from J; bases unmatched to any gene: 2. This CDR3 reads CASSLASGVDTQYF. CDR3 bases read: TGCGCCAGCAGCTTGGCTAGCGGGGTCGATACG.

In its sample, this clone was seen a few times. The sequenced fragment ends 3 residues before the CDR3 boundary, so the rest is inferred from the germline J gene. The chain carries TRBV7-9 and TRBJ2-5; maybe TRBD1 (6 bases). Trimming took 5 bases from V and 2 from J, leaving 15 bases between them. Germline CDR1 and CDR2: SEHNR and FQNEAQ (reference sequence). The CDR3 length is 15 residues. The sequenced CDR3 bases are TGTGCCAGCAGCCAAAGGACAGCGTTGCAAGAGACC. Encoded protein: CASSQRTALQET. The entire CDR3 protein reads CASSQRTALQETQYF.

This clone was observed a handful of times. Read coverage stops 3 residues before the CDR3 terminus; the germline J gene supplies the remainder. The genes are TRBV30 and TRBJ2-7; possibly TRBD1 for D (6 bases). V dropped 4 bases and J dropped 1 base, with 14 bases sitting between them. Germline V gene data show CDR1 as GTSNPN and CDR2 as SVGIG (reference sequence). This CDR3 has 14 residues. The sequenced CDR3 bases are TGTGCCTGGAAGGTTAGCAGGGGATCCTACGAG. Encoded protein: CAWKVSRGSYE. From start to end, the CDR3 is CAWKVSRGSYEQYF.

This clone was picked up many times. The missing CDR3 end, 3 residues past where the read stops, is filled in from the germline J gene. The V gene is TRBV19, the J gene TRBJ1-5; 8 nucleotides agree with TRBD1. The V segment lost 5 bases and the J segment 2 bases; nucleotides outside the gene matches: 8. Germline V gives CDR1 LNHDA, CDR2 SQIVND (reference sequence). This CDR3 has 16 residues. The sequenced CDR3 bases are TGTGCCAGTAGTCCGACAGGGGTCCGGGGCAATCAGCCC. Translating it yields CASSPTGVRGNQP. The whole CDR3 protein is CASSPTGVRGNQPQHF.

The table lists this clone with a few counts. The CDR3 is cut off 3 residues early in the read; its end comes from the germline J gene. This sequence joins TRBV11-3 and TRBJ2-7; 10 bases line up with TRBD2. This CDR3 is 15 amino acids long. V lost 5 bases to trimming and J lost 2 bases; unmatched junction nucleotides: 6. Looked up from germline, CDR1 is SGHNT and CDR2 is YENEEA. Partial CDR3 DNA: TGTGCCAGCAGCCCCCAGAGCGGGAGGGCCTACGAG. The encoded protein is CASSPQSGRAYE. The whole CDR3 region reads CASSPQSGRAYEQYF.

This CDR3 reads CASSLMVFWQGTSYEQYF. Partial CDR3 DNA: TGCGCCAGCAGCCTTATGGTATTCTGGCAGGGTACCTCCTACGAG. The V gene is TRBV5-1, the J gene TRBJ2-7; maybe TRBD1 (5 bases). The read gets to within 3 residues of the CDR3 end, and the germline J gene fills in the rest. Germline CDR1 is SGHRS and CDR2 is YFSETQ. V lost 4 bases and J 0 bases, leaving 23 bases between the germline ends. The CDR3 is made up of 18 amino acids.

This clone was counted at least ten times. The chain's CDR3 is CASSSTGLDGYTF. The part of the CDR3 DNA that was read is TGTGCCAGCAGCTCCACCGGGTTGGATGGC. The V and J genes are TRBV7-3 and TRBJ1-2; D is ambiguous. The observed sequence ends 3 residues before the CDR3 terminus, with the missing tail filled in from the germline J gene. CDR1 and CDR2 from the germline V gene are SGHTA and FQGTGA. The CDR3 consists of 13 residues. Between the trimmed V and J ends, which lost 4 bases and 6 bases, there was a span of 12 bases.

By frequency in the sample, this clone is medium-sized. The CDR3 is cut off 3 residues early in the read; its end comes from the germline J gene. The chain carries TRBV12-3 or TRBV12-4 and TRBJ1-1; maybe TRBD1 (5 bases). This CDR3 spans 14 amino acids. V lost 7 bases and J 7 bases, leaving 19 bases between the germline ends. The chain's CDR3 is CASTKLLREREAFF. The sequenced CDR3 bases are TGTGCCAGCACCAAACTTCTCAGGGAGCGTGAA.

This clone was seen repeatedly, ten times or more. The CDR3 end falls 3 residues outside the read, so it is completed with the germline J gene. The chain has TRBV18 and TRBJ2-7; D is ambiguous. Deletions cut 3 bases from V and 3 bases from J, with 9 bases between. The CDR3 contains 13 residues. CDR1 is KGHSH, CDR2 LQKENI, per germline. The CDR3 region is CASSPPAIYEQYF. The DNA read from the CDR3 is TGTGCCAGCTCACCTCCCGCTATCTACGAG.

Incomplete CDR3 DNA: TGTGCCAGCTCACAGGGGGGTCAAGATACG. It yields the protein CASSQGGQDT. The entire CDR3 sequence reads CASSQGGQDTQYF. The chain recombines TRBV2 with TRBJ2-3; 8 bases are a match to TRBD1. The observed sequence ends 3 residues before the CDR3 terminus, with the missing tail filled in from the germline J gene. This CDR3 is built from 13 residues. The germline gives CDR1 SNHLY, CDR2 FYNNEI. Trimming cost V 8 bases and J 5 bases; bases outside gene matches: 6.

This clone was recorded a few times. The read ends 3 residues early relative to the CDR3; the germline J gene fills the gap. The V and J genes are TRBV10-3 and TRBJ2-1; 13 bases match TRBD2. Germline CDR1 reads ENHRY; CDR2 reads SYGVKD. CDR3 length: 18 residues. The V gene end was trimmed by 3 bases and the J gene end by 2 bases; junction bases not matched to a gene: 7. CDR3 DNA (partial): TGTGCCATCAGTGAAAGGACTAGCGGGAGTCTGCCCTACAATGAG. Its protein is CAISERTSGSLPYNE. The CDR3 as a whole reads CAISERTSGSLPYNEQFF.

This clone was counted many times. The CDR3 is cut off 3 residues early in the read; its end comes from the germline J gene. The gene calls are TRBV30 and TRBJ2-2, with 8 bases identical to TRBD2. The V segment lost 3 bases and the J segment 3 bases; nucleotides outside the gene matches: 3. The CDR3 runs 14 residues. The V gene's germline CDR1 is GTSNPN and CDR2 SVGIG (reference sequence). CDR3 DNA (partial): TGTGCCTGGAGGCGGGGGGTGTACACCGGGGAG. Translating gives CAWRRGVYTGE. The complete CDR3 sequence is CAWRRGVYTGELFF.